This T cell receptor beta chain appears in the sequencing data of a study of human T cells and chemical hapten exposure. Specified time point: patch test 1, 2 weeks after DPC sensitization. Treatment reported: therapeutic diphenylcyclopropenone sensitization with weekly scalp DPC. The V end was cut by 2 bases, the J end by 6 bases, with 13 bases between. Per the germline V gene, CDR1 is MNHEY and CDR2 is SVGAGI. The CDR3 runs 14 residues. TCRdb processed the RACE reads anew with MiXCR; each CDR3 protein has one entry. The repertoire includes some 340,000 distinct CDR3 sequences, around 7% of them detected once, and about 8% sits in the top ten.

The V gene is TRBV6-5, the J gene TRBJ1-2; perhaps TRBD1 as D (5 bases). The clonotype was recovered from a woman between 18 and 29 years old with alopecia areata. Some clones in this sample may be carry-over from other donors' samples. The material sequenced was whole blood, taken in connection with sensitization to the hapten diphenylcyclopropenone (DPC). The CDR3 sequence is CASSYTKRGHGYTF. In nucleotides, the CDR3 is TGTGCCAGCAGTTACACAAAGAGGGGCCATGGCTACACCTTC.